This T cell receptor beta chain emerged from a study of T cell repertoires in cytomegalovirus infection. Across the whole study: Recently identified HLA-C-restricted CMV epitopes were used, and well-studied HLA-B-restricted CMV epitopes were used as well. The public TCR beta signatures pointed to both CMV infection and matching HLA type. Notes on the study in general: Ex vivo, HLA-C-restricted CMV-specific TCR beta clonotypes prevailed over the rest of the response.

Germline V gene data show CDR1 as MNHGY and CDR2 as SAAAGT. V was shortened by 0 bases and J by 0 bases, with 8 bases between the two germline ends. The CDR3 totals 15 residues. TCRdb ran MiXCR on the reads and lists one entry per CDR3 protein. The sample lists around 540,000 distinct CDR3 sequences, around 35% occurring once. In its sample, this clonotype was seen once. Its target is unknown. The chain combines TRBV6-8 with TRBJ1-1; D unresolved. The TCR comes from a human donor in good health (CMV status not recorded). Some clones in this sample may be carry-over from other donors' samples. Sequences were derived from cultured PBMCs, sampled from culture after CMV antigen stimulation. CDR3 nucleotides: TGTGCCAGCAGTTACTCCGCTACTCTGAACACTGAAGCTTTCTTT. Translating it yields CASSYSATLNTEAFF.